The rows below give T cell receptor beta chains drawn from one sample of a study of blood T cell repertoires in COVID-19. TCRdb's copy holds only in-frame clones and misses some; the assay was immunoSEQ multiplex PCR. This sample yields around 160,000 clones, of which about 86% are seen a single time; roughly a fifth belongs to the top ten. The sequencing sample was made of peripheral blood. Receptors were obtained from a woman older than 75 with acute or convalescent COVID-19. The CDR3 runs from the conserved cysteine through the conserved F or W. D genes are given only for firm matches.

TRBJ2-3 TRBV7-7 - CASSFDRQGTQYF
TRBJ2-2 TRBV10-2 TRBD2 CASSGLAGFGELFF
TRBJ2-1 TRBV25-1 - CASSPRLAGISEQFF
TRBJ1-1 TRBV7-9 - CASSLGLTVGTEAFF
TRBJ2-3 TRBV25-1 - CASSESMGTSAQYF
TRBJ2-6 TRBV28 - CASNRPGVDGANVLTF
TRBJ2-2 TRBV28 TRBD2 CASSLWAGGGSGTGELFF
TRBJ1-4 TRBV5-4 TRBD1 CASSLGKGGSFNEKLFF
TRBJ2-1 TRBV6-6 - CASRGPGLVNEQFF
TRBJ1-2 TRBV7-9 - CASSLVSGGTNYGYTF
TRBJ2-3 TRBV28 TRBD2 CATLSGGGHRTSGRADTQYF
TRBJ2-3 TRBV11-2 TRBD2 CASSFETSGYTQYF
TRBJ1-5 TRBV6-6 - CASTRTVGVQPQHF
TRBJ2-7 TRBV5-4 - CASSLGNPGTFVYEQYF
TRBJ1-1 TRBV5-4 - CASSWGLGGHTEAFF
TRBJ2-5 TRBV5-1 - CASSLRGSNQETQYF
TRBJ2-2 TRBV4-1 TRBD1 CASSPRGPGGLSSTGELFF
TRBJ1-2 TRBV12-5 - CASGLTGHYGYTF
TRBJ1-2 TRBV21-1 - CASSNGPMGQSRPYGYTF
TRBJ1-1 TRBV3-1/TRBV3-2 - CASRPGGENEAFF
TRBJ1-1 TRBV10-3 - CAITLGHMNTEAFF
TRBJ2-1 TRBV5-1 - CASSLALAPNEQFF
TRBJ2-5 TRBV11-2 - CASSLVPGSGETQYF
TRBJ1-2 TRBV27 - CASSLSSGASYGYTF
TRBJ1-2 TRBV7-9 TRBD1 CASSQTGGGYGYTF
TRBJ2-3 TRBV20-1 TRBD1 CSASSRGFRDTQYF
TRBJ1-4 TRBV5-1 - CASSTTGNSGEKLFF
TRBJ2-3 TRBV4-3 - CASSQAAGVSTDTQYF
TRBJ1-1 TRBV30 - CAWSSGGGPRPKAFF
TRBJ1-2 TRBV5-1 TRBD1 CASSLVTGYGYTF
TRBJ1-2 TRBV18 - CASSPKADSLNYGYTF